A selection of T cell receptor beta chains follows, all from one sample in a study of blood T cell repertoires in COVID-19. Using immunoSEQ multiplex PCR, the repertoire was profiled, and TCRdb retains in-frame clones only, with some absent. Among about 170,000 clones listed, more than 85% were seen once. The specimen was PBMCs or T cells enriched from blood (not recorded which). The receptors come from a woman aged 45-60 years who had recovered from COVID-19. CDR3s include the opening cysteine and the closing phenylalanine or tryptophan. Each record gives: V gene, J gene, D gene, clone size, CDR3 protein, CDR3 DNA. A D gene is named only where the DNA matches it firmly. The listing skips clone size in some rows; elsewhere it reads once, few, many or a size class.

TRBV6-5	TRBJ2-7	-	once	CASGKPRGLTYEQYF	TGTGCCAGCGGGAAACCAAGGGGGTTGACCTACGAGCAGTACTTC
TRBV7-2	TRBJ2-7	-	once	CASSLEAHYEQYF	TGTGCCAGCAGCTTGGAGGCCCACTACGAGCAGTACTTC
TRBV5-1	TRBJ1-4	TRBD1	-	CASSVGQGNEKLFF	TGCGCCAGCAGCGTCGGACAGGGCAATGAAAAACTGTTTTTT
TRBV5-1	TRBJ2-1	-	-	CASNDEGRRLLDEQFF	TGCGCCAGCAACGACGAAGGGAGACGGCTTCTGGATGAGCAGTTCTTC
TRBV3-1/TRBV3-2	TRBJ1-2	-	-	CASSPGQGIYGYTF	TGTGCCAGCAGCCCAGGGCAGGGGATCTATGGCTACACCTTC
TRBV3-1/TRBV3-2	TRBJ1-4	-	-	CASTWGQQNEKLFF	TGTGCCAGCACCTGGGGGCAGCAGAATGAAAAACTGTTTTTT
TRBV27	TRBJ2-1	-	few	CASRTGSYNEQFF	TGTGCCAGCAGAACGGGCTCCTACAATGAGCAGTTCTTC
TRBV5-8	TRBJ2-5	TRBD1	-	CASSVGQGASQETQYF	TGTGCCAGCAGCGTGGGACAGGGGGCTTCCCAAGAGACCCAGTACTTC
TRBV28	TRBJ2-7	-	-	CASSLPSILGQYF	TGTGCCAGCAGTTTACCCAGTATTCTAGGGCAGTACTTC
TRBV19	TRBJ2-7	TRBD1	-	CASSARDRVYEQYF	TGTGCCAGTAGTGCAAGGGACAGGGTCTACGAGCAGTACTTC
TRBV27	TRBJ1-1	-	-	CASSLSLGDTEAFF	TGTGCCAGCAGTTTATCACTAGGAGACACTGAAGCTTTCTTT
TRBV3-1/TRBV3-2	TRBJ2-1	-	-	CASSHSGVSSSYNEQFF	TGTGCCAGCAGCCATTCAGGGGTGAGCAGCTCCTACAATGAGCAGTTCTTC
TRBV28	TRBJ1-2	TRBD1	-	CASRPGTVYGYTF	TGTGCCAGCAGACCCGGGACAGTTTATGGCTACACCTTC
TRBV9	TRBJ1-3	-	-	CASSPERLSGNTIYF	TGTGCCAGCTCCCCGGAGCGCCTCTCTGGAAACACCATATATTTT
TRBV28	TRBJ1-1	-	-	CASRRTGNTEAFF	TGTGCCAGCAGAAGAACAGGGAACACTGAAGCTTTCTTT
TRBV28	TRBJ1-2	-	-	CASSLNGEGYTF	TGTGCCAGCAGCCTAAACGGGGAAGGCTACACCTTC
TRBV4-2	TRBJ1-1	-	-	CASKSPGGNTEAFF	TGTGCCAGCAAATCCCCCGGAGGAAACACTGAAGCTTTCTTT
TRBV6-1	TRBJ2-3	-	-	CASSEAPGTNLGDTQYF	TGTGCCAGCAGTGAAGCGCCCGGGACAAATCTGGGAGATACGCAGTATTTT
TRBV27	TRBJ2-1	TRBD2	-	CASSHSGNPYNEQFF	TGTGCCAGCAGCCATAGCGGGAACCCTTACAATGAGCAGTTCTTC
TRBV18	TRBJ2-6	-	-	CASSPATGPRSGANVLTF	TGTGCCAGCTCACCAGCTACAGGCCCCCGTTCGGGGGCCAACGTCCTGACTTTC
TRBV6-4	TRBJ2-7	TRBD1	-	CASTQDRAVPEQYF	TGTGCCAGCACTCAAGACAGGGCGGTTCCCGAGCAGTACTTC
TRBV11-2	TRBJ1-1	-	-	CASSLGVVREAFF	TGTGCCAGCAGCTTAGGGGTCGTCAGGGAAGCTTTCTTT
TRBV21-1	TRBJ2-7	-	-	CASSWGPREAYEQYF	TGTGCCAGCAGCTGGGGCCCCAGGGAGGCCTACGAGCAGTACTTC
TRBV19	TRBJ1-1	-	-	CASSTLGANTEAFF	TGTGCCAGTAGTACATTAGGGGCGAACACTGAAGCTTTCTTT
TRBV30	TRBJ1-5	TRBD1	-	CAWSVPGGNQPQHF	TGTGCCTGGAGTGTACCAGGGGGTAATCAGCCCCAGCATTTT
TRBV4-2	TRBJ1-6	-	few	CASSRQFNSPLHF	TGTGCCAGCAGCCGACAGTTTAATTCACCCCTCCACTTT
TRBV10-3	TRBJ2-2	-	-	CAISDIQNTGELFF	TGTGCCATCAGTGATATACAAAACACCGGGGAGCTGTTTTTT
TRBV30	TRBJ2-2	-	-	CAWIHGKNTGELFF	TGTGCCTGGATTCACGGGAAGAACACCGGGGAGCTGTTTTTT
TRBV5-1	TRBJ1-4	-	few	CASSWGPLEEKLFF	TGCGCCAGCAGCTGGGGCCCGCTGGAGGAAAAACTGTTTTTT
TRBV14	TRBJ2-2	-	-	CASSQDLALNRELFF	TGTGCCAGCAGCCAAGATTTGGCCCTTAACCGGGAGCTGTTTTTT
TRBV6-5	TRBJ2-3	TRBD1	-	CASRAGTGYTDTQYF	TGTGCCAGCAGGGCCGGGACAGGGTACACAGATACGCAGTATTTT
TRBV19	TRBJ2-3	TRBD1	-	CASSIQGTGDTQYF	TGTGCCAGTAGTATCCAGGGGACAGGGGATACGCAGTATTTT
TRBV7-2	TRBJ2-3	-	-	CASSTSSSTDTQYF	TGTGCCAGCAGCACCTCCAGTAGCACAGATACGCAGTATTTT
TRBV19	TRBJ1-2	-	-	CASSPRTSYGYTF	TGTGCCAGTAGTCCCCGGACAAGCTATGGCTACACCTTC
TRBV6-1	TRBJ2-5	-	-	CASSEGGYGETQYF	TGTGCCAGCAGTGAAGGAGGGTATGGAGAGACCCAGTACTTC
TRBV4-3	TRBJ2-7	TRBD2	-	CASSLHDRGSVYEQYF	TGCGCCAGCAGCCTCCACGATCGCGGGAGTGTCTACGAGCAGTACTTC
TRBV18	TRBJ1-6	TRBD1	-	CASSPATGGYSPLHF	TGTGCCAGCTCACCAGCGACAGGGGGGTATTCACCCCTCCACTTT
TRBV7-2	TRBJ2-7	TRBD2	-	CASSKNPLAGRYEQYF	TGTGCCAGCAGCAAAAACCCACTAGCGGGCCGCTACGAGCAGTACTTC
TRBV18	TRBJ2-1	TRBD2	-	CASSLTSGGNEQFF	TGTGCCAGCTCACTTACGTCGGGAGGCAATGAGCAGTTCTTC
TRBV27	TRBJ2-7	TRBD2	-	CASSFSGRAQYF	TGTGCCAGCAGTTTCAGCGGGAGGGCGCAGTACTTC
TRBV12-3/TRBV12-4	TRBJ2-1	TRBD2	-	CASRSGSEQFF	TGTGCCAGCAGAAGCGGGAGTGAGCAGTTCTTC
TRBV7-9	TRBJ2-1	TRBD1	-	CASSWDRGKYNEQFF	TGTGCCAGCAGCTGGGACAGGGGGAAATACAATGAGCAGTTCTTC
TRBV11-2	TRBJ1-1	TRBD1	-	CASSFYRGHTEAFF	TGTGCCAGCAGCTTCTACAGGGGGCACACTGAAGCTTTCTTT
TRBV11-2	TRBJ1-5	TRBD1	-	CASSYRGGNQPQHF	TGTGCCAGCAGCTACAGGGGTGGCAATCAGCCCCAGCATTTT
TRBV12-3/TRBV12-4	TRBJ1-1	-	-	CASSVTGREAFF	TGTGCCAGCAGTGTAACAGGCCGTGAAGCTTTCTTT
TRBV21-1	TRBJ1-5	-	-	CASSNPSRRPGGNVNQPQHF	TGTGCCAGCAGCAATCCCTCCCGGCGGCCGGGGGGCAATGTCAATCAGCCCCAGCATTTT
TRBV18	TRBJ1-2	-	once	CASSPAQGIRGYTF	TGTGCCAGCTCACCAGCGCAGGGGATAAGAGGCTACACCTTC
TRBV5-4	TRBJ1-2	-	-	CASSSGSALTYGYTF	TGTGCCAGCAGCTCAGGATCGGCGCTGACCTATGGCTACACCTTC
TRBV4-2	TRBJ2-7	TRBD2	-	CASSQENPAGTSYEQYF	TGTGCCAGCAGCCAAGAGAATCCAGCGGGAACAAGCTACGAGCAGTACTTC
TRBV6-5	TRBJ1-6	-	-	CATGGRSYNSPLHF	TGTGCCACCGGAGGGAGGTCTTATAATTCACCCCTCCACTTT
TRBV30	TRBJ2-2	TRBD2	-	CAGRRLAGGNTGELFF	TGTGCCGGCCGCAGGCTAGCGGGAGGAAACACCGGGGAGCTGTTTTTT
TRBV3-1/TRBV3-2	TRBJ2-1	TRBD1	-	CASNETGGASSYNEQFF	TGTGCCAGCAACGAGACAGGGGGTGCGAGCTCCTACAATGAGCAGTTCTTC
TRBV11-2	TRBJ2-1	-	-	CASSPVQQSSYNEQFF	TGTGCCAGCAGTCCCGTACAGCAGAGCTCCTACAATGAGCAGTTCTTC
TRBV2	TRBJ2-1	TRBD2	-	CASSGESGRKGEQFF	TGTGCCAGCAGCGGCGAGAGCGGGAGAAAGGGTGAGCAGTTCTTC